This T cell receptor (beta chain) was captured by sequencing in a study of PD-1 blockade in classical Hodgkin lymphoma (dated by TCRdb to about 2020). A note on the overall study: Nivolumab dosing was 3 mg/kg intravenously every 2 weeks, continuing until either disease progression or unacceptable toxicity. The study used TCR beta sequencing and CyTOF to define a peripheral blood immune signature of response to PD-1 blockade in classical Hodgkin lymphoma.

General conclusions and limits of the study: Baseline diversity similar to that of newly diagnosed patients was observed in trial patients achieving complete response, whereas significantly lower diversity was observed in partial responders and progressors. Lower diversity was seen in patients whose nivolumab began less than 1 year after ASCT, and these patients were left out of later analyses so that immune reconstitution would not confound the results. A significant rise by C4D1 was seen in CD4+ but not CD8+ TCR diversity (p=0.0027 vs p=0.16), with the rise being most apparent in complete responders (p=0.02). The study covered only a single clinical trial cohort, and the causes of the repertoire differences, possibly disease activity or prior therapy, were still not defined. Newly diagnosed patients were reported to have lower baseline TCR diversity than healthy donors, and relapsed/refractory patients were reported to have lower baseline TCR diversity still.

The germline V gene gives CDR1 as SNHLY and CDR2 as FYNNEI. There are 15 amino acids in the CDR3, from cysteine to phenylalanine inclusive. CDR3 DNA only is kept here, 45 bases in frame from base 1. Trimming costs V 7 bases and J 4 bases, and their ends lie 19 bases apart. This clone has a single count. Which antigen it targets is not known. No much larger clone exists at a distance of one base, and base qualities are not known. In light of the paper, this sample's time point label describes: cycle 2 day 1 (C2D1) of nivolumab. All trial patients had relapsed after autologous stem cell transplantation, with cohorts A, B and C differing in prior brentuximab vedotin exposure. The trial cohort included more than 55 patients with relapsed/refractory classical Hodgkin lymphoma, and each patient had a best overall response of complete response, partial response or progressive disease. In the multi-cohort phase II CheckMate 205 trial, trial patients received single-agent nivolumab. An independent review committee assessed best overall response by applying the 2007 International Working Group response criteria. Trial PBMCs were collected just before the start of nivolumab (C1D1) and during therapy at cycle 2 day 1 and cycle 4 day 1. After peripheral blood was drawn into 8 mL Vacutainer Cell Preparation Tubes, PBMCs were isolated by centrifugation and then cryopreserved.

The Qiagen DNeasy kit was used to extract genomic DNA both from unsorted PBMCs and from the negatively selected CD4+ and CD8+ fractions. Amplification of TCR beta CDR3 regions was done by immunoSEQ multiplex PCR with primers that anneal to V and J segments. A synthetic immune receptor repertoire was used to minimize amplification bias, and any residual bias was removed computationally once sequencing was done. Per the authors' processing: Custom Python scripts were used to quantify repertoire diversity as the Shannon entropy index. Unsorted, CD4+ and CD8+ repertoires were examined separately, except in combined analyses, for which CD4+ and CD8+ sequences were merged in silico. Clonal expansion was defined as a frequency increase of at least 2-fold after treatment compared with C1D1, and clones undetected at baseline were assigned a pseudocount of 0.5. Singleton clones were defined as clones with 0 or 1 copy at C1D1, and non-singleton clones were defined as clones with 2 or more copies. Clones expanded in unsorted samples were assigned a CD4+, CD8+ or unknown annotation through matching of protein sequences in sorted samples from the same patient. Wilcoxon tests on paired samples were used to test diversity changes from C1D1 to C4D1. TCRdb provides this immuneACCESS table in a form limited to in-frame rearrangements. Some clones are lacking; in checked studies, under half of them reflect an unresolved V gene, and why the rest are absent is not known. V, J and clone size reflect that table, while D and trimming were determined from the DNA. Within this sample are about 110,000 clones, with roughly nine tenths of them counted one time only. The ten most abundant clones make up 20% of the sample.

This specimen was peripheral blood mononuclear cells (PBMCs), taken before the second cycle of nivolumab. The TCR originated in a human donor with classical Hodgkin lymphoma. This chain is built from TRBV2 and TRBJ1-2; the D segment cannot be called with confidence. The CDR3 amino acid sequence is: CASTPTQVLRYGYTF. Here is the DNA: TGTGCCAGCACCCCTACCCAGGTTTTGCGCTATGGCTACACCTTC.